The count of the clone carrying this TCR beta chain is one. These data belong to a study of spatial heterogeneity in lung cancer. As to time point: blood at routine non-recurrence follow-up after resection. Without sorting, whole RNA was sequenced from tumor, nontumor lung or frozen PBMC. This CDR3 region has 15 residues. Germline V gene data show CDR1 as SGHTA and CDR2 as FQGNSA. J was trimmed by 3 bases and V by 2 bases; bases with no gene match: 4. TCR cDNA molecules each carried a unique molecular identifier. Each CDR3 protein is one row after TCRdb ran MiXCR on the 5' RACE reads. This table holds some 120,000 distinct CDR3 sequences, more than 9% found once.

This rearrangement joins TRBV7-2 to TRBJ2-1, with TRBD2 matching 7 bases. Sequenced here: PBMCs, sampled at follow-up. The sequence was collected from a male donor with early-stage non-small cell lung cancer. The CDR3 sequence: CASSLNGGNYNEQFF. The CDR3 DNA follows: TGTGCCAGCAGCTTAAACGGGGGGAACTACAATGAGCAGTTCTTC.